This entry describes one T cell receptor (beta chain). The entry originates in a study of blood T cell repertoires in COVID-19. The wider study: Whether acute or convalescent, the COVID-19 samples came from the United States, Italy and Spain. The cDNA or gDNA used as material had been derived from T cells, B-cell-depleted T cells, or PBMCs.

This CDR3 comprises 16 residues. The V end lost 5 bases, the J end lost 5 bases, and 19 bases lay between the germline ends. Germline V lookup: CDR1 KGHSH, CDR2 LQKENI. Original methodology: Using reference gene primer amplification, nucleated cell counts were estimated. This table comes from immunoSEQ multiplex PCR, and its TCRdb copy is limited to in-frame clones, with some not included. Clone size and V and J calls were adopted from that table, with D and trimming inferred from the DNA. This sample has approximately 150,000 clones, with around 74% found just once. Followed over time, Seattle patients had been enrolled while infection was active.

The sequenced material came from peripheral blood. V usage is TRBV18 and J usage is TRBJ2-1; D may be TRBD2 (5 bases). The receptor was isolated from a woman aged 60-75 years with COVID-19, enrolled during active disease. In nucleotides, the CDR3 is TGTGCCAGCTCAGTTCCCGGGCGGGCAGCACACAATGAGCAGTTCTTC. Encoded protein: CASSVPGRAAHNEQFF.